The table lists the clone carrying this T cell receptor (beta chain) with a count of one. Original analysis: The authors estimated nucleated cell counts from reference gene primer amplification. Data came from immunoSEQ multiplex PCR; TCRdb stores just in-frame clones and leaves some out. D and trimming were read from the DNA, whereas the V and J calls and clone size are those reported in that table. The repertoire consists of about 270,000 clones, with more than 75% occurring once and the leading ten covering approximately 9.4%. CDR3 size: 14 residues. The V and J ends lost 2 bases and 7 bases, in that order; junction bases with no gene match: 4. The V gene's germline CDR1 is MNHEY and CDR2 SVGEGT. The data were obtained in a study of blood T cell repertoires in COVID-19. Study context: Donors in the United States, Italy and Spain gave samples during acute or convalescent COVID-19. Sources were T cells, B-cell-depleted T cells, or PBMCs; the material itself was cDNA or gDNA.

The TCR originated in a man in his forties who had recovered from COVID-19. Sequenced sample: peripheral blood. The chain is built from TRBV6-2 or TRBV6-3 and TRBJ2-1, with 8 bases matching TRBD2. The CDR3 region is CASSYQRELNEQFF. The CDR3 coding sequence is TGTGCCAGCAGTTACCAGCGGGAGTTAAATGAGCAGTTCTTC.